This TCR beta chain was sequenced in a study of T cell responses to AZD1222 COVID-19 vaccine. Study-wide points: Only a handful of AZD1222 recipients, more than 5 in all, had baseline seropositivity. In a largely white British group with more females than males, clonal diversity was possibly underestimated. Spike-spanning, vaccine-associated CD4 TCRs were dominant at 160-218 and 743-854. Unmutated variant regions are reportedly the target of nearly half of TCRs that are spike-specific.

As concerns this clone: As yet, its antigen is unknown.

Clones were sequenced by immunoSEQ multiplex PCR, and TCRdb holds only the in-frame ones, with some missing. Of under 150,000 clones in the sample, approximately 85% are singletons; the top ten hold more than 7.5%. Per germline, CDR1 SGHDT and CDR2 YYEEEE. V lost 0 bases, J lost 4 bases, and 11 bases lay in between. The CDR3 consists of 15 residues. The V and J genes are TRBV5-6 and TRBJ1-3, with D uncertain. This TCR was recovered from an adult who received the MenACWY meningococcal vaccine as a control. The source was peripheral blood, collected 28 days after the second dose of the MenACWY control vaccine. The CDR3 loop reads CASSLAPTGGNTIYF. The CDR3 DNA is TGTGCCAGCAGCTTGGCTCCCACGGGAGGAAACACCATATATTTT. The full variable domain, completed using reference TRBV5-6 and TRBJ1-3, is DAGVTQSPTHLIKTRGQQVTLRCSPKSGHDTVSWYQQALGQGPQFIFQYYEEEERQRGNFPDRFSGHQFPNYSSELNVNALLLGDSALYLCASSLAPTGGNTIYFGEGSWLTVV.